What follows are 7 T cell receptor beta chains derived from one specimen sequenced in a study of T cells after yellow fever vaccination. TCRdb itself ran the 5' RACE reads through MiXCR, one entry per CDR3 protein. The sample holds about 320,000 distinct CDR3 sequences, 4% to 5.5% seen once. Sequenced material: PBMCs, taken 15 days after the yellow fever booster vaccination. The receptor set was obtained from a man aged 18 to 29 who received the YFV17D yellow fever vaccine.

This clonotype was seen at least ten times. The DNA of the CDR3 is TGCAGTGCTAGTCGTGTAGGACACACTAACTATGGCTACACCTTC. This encodes CSASRVGHTNYGYTF. The V gene is TRBV20-1, the J gene TRBJ1-2; D is possibly TRBD1 (5 bases). CDR3 length equals 15 residues. Trimming stripped 3 bases from V and 0 bases from J, with 14 bases between. From germline, CDR1 is DFQATT and CDR2 SNEGSKA (reference sequence).

In its sample, this clonotype was seen many times. The V gene is TRBV6-5, the J gene TRBJ1-2, with 9 bases identical to TRBD1. Germline CDR1 and CDR2: MNHEY and SVGAGI. This CDR3 is built from 14 residues. J was trimmed by 6 bases and V by 5 bases; bases with no gene match: 7. In DNA, the CDR3 is TGTGCCAGCAGTCTATACCGGGACAGGGATGGCTACACCTTC. It codes for CASSLYRDRDGYTF.

The gene calls are TRBV7-2 and TRBJ2-1; the D gene is possibly TRBD2 (7 bases). This CDR3 spans 16 amino acids. Trimming pared 7 bases from V and 0 bases from J, leaving 16 bases between. Germline V gene lookup returns CDR1 SGHTA and CDR2 FQGNSA. Written as DNA, the CDR3 is TGTGCCAGCACCCTTTCCCGGGGGGCCTCCTACAATGAGCAGTTCTTC. Amino acids: CASTLSRGASYNEQFF. The full variable domain, rest sourced from reference TRBV7-2 and TRBJ2-1, is GAGVSQSPSNKVTEKGKDVELRCDPISGHTALYWYRQSLGQGLEFLIYFQGNSAPDKSGLPSDRFSAERTGGSVSTLTIQRTQQEDSAVYLCASTLSRGASYNEQFFGPGTRLTVL.

This clonotype showed up many times. The chain is built from TRBV7-2 and TRBJ1-5, with D hard to call. Germline V gene data show CDR1 as SGHTA and CDR2 as FQGNSA. V lost 4 bases, J lost 1 base, and 14 bases lay in between. This CDR3 region has 16 residues. The CDR3 here is CASSSGGIPSNQPQHF. CDR3 bases: TGTGCCAGCAGCTCGGGAGGGATACCCAGCAATCAGCCCCAGCATTTT.

The sample holds many counts of this clonotype. V is TRBV7-2 and J is TRBJ2-2; D not certain. The germline V gene has CDR1 SGHTA and CDR2 FQGNSA. V was shortened by 6 bases and J by 7 bases, with 18 bases between the two germline ends. The CDR3 extends over 15 amino acids. CDR3 amino acids: CASRPDPPGYGELFF. The CDR3 nucleotides read TGTGCCAGCAGGCCTGATCCACCAGGTTACGGGGAGCTGTTTTTT.

This clonotype appeared many times. The chain links TRBV7-2 to TRBJ2-5, with 9 bases that match TRBD2. The CDR3 has 18 amino acids. J lost 0 bases, V lost 0 bases, and 8 bases had no gene match. Germline assignment: CDR1 SGHTA and CDR2 FQGNSA. The CDR3 region is CASSLAWLAGNHQETQYF. For the CDR3, the DNA is TGTGCCAGCAGCTTAGCATGGCTAGCGGGGAACCACCAAGAGACCCAGTACTTC.

V usage is TRBV7-9 and J usage is TRBJ1-2; a possible D gene is TRBD1 (6 bases). With 5 bases removed from V and 0 bases from J, the gap between germline ends came to 19 bases. CDR1 is SEHNR and CDR2 is FQNEAQ in the germline V gene (reference sequence). The CDR3 has 17 amino acids. Here the CDR3 reads CASSPPQTGGPNYGYTF. The CDR3 DNA reads as TGTGCCAGCAGCCCCCCCCAGACAGGAGGTCCTAACTATGGCTACACCTTC.